This section outlines one T cell receptor beta chain sequence together with its context. Original methodology: Reference gene primer amplification gave nucleated cell count estimates. Data came from immunoSEQ multiplex PCR; TCRdb stores just in-frame clones and leaves some out. V and J calls and clone size are copied from that table; D and trimming were computed from the DNA. Counted here are some 380,000 clones, 70% to 85% occurring once; the ten biggest clones make up about 1%. This record comes from a study of blood T cell repertoires in COVID-19. Across the whole study: Samples came from the United States, Italy and Spain, spanning acute and convalescent COVID-19.

Trimming took off 3 bases at V and 5 bases at J, with 8 bases between the two ends. Per germline, CDR1 WNHNN and CDR2 SYGVQD (reference sequence). The CDR3 loop spans 13 amino acids. Sequenced material: peripheral blood. The gene calls are TRBV10-1 and TRBJ1-5, with D unclear. This sequence was found in a human donor with acute or convalescent COVID-19. The donor label of this sample is uncertain. For the CDR3, the DNA is TGCGCCAGCAGTGACTATACCGATCAGCCCCAGCATTTT. Translating it yields CASSDYTDQPQHF.